This T cell receptor (beta chain) appears in the sequencing data of a study of radiotherapy plus CTLA-4 blockade in lung cancer. The method was immunoSEQ multiplex PCR; TCRdb's version includes in-frame clones alone and lacks a portion of them. The sample contains roughly 90,000 clones, more than 70% of which appear only once. The CDR3 is 11 amino acids. Germline lookup yields CDR1 SGHDN and CDR2 FVKESK. Trimming shortened V by 4 bases and J by 4 bases, and 4 bases separated the two germline ends. Focal radiation plus CTLA-4 blockade with ipilimumab was administered to patients who had chemo-refractory metastatic non-small-cell lung cancer.

The V call is TRBV14, the J call TRBJ2-5, with D hard to call. The sequence was obtained from a human donor with non-small cell lung cancer that progressed on radiotherapy plus ipilimumab. The material was peripheral blood, obtained from a patient treated with radiotherapy plus ipilimumab. CDR3 nucleotides: TGTGCCAGCAGCCCCCCAGAGACCCAGTACTTC. It is translated as CASSPPETQYF.